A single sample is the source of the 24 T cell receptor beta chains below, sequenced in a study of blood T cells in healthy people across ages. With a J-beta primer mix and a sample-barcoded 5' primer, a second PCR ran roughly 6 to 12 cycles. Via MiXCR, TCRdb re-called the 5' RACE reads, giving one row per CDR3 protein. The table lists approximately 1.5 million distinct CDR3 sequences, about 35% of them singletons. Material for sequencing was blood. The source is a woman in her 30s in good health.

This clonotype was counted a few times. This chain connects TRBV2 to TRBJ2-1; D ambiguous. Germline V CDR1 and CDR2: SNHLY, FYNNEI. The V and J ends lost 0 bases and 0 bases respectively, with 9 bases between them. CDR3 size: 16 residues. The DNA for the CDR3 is TGTGCCAGCAGTGAAGCGCTTAGGGCCTCCTACAATGAGCAGTTCTTC. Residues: CASSEALRASYNEQFF.

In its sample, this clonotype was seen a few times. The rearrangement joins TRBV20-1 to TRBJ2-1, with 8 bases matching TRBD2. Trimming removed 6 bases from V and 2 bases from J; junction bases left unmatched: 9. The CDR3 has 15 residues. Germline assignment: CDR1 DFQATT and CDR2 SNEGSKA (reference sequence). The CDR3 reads CSAQASGPTYNEQFF. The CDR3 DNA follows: TGCAGTGCCCAGGCTAGCGGGCCCACCTACAATGAGCAGTTCTTC.

The CDR3, as DNA: TGTGCCAGCAGCTCCCGGGGGCAGGGGAACTCACCCCTCCACTTT. This sequence encodes CASSSRGQGNSPLHF. The chain is built from TRBV27 and TRBJ1-6, with a weak D call TRBD1 (6 bases). CDR3 length equals 15 residues. Germline-derived CDR1 and CDR2 are MNHEY and SMNVEV (reference sequence). V was pared by 6 bases and J by 10 bases, with 19 bases between.

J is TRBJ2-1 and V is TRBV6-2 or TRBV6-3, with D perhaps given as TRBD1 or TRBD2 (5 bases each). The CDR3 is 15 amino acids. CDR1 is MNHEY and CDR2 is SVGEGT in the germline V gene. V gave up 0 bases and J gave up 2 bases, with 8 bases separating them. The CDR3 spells CASSYSGRTYNEQFF. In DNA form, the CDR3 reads TGTGCCAGCAGTTACTCGGGACGTACCTACAATGAGCAGTTCTTC.

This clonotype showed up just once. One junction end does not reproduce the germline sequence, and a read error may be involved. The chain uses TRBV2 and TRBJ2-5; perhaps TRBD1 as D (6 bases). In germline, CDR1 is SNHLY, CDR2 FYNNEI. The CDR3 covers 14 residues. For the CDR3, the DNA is TGTGCCAGCAGTCCGGGACAAATTCAAGGGACCCAGTACTTC. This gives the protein CASSPGQIQGTQYF.

Here the CDR3 reads CASSPGEGETQYF. As DNA, the CDR3 is TGCGCCAGCAGCCCGGGGGAGGGGGAGACCCAGTACTTC. The rearrangement links TRBV4-1 to TRBJ2-5; TRBD2 agrees at 7 bases. With 4 bases clipped from V and 5 bases from J, the junction kept 4 bases outside the gene matches. The CDR3 loop spans 13 amino acids. From germline, CDR1 is MGHRA and CDR2 YSYEKL.

The CDR3 loop is CASSFPTDRNYGYTF. The CDR3 nucleotides are TGTGCCAGCAGTTTCCCCACCGACAGGAACTATGGCTACACCTTC. The chain has TRBV6-6 and TRBJ1-2; a weak D match, TRBD1 (6 bases). V dropped 4 bases and J dropped 2 bases, with 14 bases sitting between them. Germline V CDR1 and CDR2: MNHNY, SVGAGI (reference sequence). The CDR3 runs to 15 residues.

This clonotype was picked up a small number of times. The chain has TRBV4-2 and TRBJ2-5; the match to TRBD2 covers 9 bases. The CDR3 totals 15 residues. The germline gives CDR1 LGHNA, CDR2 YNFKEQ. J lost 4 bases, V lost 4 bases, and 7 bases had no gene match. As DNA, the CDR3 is TGTGCCAGCAGCCTTAGCGGGAGTAGCCCAGAGACCCAGTACTTC. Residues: CASSLSGSSPETQYF.

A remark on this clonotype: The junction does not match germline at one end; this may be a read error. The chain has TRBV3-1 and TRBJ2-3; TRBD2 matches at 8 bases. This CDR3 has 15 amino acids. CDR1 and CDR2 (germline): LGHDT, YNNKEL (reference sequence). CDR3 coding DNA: TGCGCCAGCAGTGACCGGGGGGGCCGAACAGATACGCAGTATTTT. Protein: CASSDRGGRTDTQYF.

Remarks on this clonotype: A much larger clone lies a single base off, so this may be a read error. In DNA, the CDR3 is TGCAGCGTTGCGCGGGGGACCGCCTACGAGCAGTACTTC. Encoded protein: CSVARGTAYEQYF. The chain couples TRBV29-1 to TRBJ2-7; 7 bases agree with TRBD2. V gave up 4 bases and J gave up 2 bases; unmatched junction bases: 5. Germline-derived CDR1 and CDR2 are SQVTM and ANQGSEA. The CDR3 extends over 13 amino acids.

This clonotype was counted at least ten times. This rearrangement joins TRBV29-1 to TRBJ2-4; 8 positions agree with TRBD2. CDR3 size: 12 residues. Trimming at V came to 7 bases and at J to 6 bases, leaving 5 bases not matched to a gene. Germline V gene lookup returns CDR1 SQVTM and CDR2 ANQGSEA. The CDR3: CSAETSVNIQYF. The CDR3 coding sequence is TGCAGCGCCGAGACTAGCGTAAACATTCAGTACTTC. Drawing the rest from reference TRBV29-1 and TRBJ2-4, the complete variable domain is SAVISQKPSRDICQRGTSLTIQCQVDSQVTMMFWYRQQPGQSLTLIATANQGSEATYESGFVIDKFPISRPNLTFSTLTVSNMSPEDSSIYLCSAETSVNIQYFGAGTRLSVL.

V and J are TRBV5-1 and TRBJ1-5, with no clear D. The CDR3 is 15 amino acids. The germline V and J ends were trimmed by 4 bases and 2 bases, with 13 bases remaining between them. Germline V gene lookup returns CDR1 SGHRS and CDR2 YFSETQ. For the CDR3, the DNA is TGCGCCAGCAGCCCTCAGGCAGGCGGCAATCAGCCCCAGCATTTT. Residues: CASSPQAGGNQPQHF.

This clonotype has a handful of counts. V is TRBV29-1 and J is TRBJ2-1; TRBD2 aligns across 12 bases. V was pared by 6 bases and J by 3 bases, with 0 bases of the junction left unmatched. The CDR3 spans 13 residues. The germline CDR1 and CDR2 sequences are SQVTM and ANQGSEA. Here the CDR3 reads CSVTSGGYNEQFF. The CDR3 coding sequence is TGCAGCGTGACTAGCGGGGGCTACAATGAGCAGTTCTTC.

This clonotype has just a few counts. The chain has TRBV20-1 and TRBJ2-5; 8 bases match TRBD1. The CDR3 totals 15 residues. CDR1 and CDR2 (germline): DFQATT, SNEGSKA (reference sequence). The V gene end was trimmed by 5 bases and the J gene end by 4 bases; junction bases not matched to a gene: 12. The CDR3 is CSADGAGGLGETQYF. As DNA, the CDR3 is TGCAGTGCTGATGGCGCAGGGGGCTTGGGAGAGACCCAGTACTTC.

As DNA, the CDR3 is TGTGCCAGCAGCCAAGTACGGGCAGGGAGCGGCGAGCAGTACTTC. Translation gives CASSQVRAGSGEQYF. The gene calls are TRBV14 and TRBJ2-7; D may be TRBD1 or TRBD2 (5 bases each). Germline lookup yields CDR1 SGHDN and CDR2 FVKESK. V lost 1 base, J lost 6 bases, and 16 bases lay in between. This CDR3 has 15 amino acids.

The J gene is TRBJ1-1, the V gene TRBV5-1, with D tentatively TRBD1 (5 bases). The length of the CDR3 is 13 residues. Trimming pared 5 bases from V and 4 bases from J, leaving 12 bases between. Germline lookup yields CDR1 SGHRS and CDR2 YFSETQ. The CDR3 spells CASRDMGGTEAFF. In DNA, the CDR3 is TGCGCCAGCAGAGATATGGGGGGCACTGAAGCTTTCTTT.

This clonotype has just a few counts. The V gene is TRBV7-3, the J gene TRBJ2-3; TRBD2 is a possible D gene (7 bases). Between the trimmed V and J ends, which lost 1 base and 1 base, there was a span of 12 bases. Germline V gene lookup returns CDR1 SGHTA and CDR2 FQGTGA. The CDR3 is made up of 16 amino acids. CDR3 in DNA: TGTGCCAGCAGCTTAATCGGGGGGCTTGGCACAGATACGCAGTATTTT. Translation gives CASSLIGGLGTDTQYF.

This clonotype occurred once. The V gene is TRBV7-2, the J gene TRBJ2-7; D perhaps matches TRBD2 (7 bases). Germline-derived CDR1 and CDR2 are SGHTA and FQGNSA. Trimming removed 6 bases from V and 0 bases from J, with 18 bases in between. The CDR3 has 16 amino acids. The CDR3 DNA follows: TGTGCCAGCAGTGAGGGGCTGCGGGGGCACTCCTACGAGCAGTACTTC. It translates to CASSEGLRGHSYEQYF.

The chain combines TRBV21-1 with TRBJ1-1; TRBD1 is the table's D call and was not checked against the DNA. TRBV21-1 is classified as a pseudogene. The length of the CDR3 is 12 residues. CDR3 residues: CAGTGINTEAFF. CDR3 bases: TGTGCCGGGACAGGGATAAACACTGAAGCTTTCTTT.

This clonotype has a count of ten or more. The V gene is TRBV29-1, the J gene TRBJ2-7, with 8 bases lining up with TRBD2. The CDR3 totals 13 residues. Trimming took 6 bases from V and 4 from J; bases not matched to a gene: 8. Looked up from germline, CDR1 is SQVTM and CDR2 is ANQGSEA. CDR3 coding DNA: TGCAGCGTGATGACTAGCGACCTTTACGAGCAGTACTTC. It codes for CSVMTSDLYEQYF.

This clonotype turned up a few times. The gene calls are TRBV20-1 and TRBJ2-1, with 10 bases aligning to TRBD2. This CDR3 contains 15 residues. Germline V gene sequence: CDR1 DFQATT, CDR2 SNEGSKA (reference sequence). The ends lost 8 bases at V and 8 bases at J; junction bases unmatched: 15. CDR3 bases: TGCAGTCGGGAAAGAAGCGGGGGGGCGGGTTATGAGCAGTTCTTC. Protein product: CSRERSGGAGYEQFF.

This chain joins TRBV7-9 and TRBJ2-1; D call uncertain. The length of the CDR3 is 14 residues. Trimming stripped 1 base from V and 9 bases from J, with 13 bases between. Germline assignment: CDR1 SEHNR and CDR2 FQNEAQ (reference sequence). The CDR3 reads CASSLVMGGGEQFF. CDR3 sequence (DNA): TGTGCCAGCAGCTTAGTAATGGGTGGTGGTGAGCAGTTCTTC.

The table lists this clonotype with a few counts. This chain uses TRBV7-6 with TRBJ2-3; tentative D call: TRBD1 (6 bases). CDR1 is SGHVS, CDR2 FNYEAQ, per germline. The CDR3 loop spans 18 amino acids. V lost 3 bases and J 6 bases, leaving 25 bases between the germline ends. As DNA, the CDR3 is TGTGCCAGCAGCTTCCCGGGCCACGGGACATCTCTCGTGGATACGCAGTATTTT. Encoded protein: CASSFPGHGTSLVDTQYF. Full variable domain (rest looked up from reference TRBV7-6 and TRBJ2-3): GAGVSQSPRYKVTKRGQDVALRCDPISGHVSLYWYRQALGQGPEFLTYFNYEAQQDKSGLPNDRFSAERPEGSISTLTIQRTEQRDSAMYRCASSFPGHGTSLVDTQYFGPGTRLTVL.

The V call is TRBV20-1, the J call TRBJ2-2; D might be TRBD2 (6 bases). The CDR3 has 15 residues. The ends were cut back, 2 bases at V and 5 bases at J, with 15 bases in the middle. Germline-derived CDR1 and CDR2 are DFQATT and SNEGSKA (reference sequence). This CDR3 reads CSARKPGVGTGELFF. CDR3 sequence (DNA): TGCAGTGCTAGAAAACCGGGAGTGGGTACCGGGGAGCTGTTTTTT.